This T cell receptor beta chain stems from a study of blood T cell repertoires in COVID-19. Across the study: The United States, Italy and Spain provided the acute and convalescent COVID-19 samples. Nucleic acid was either cDNA or gDNA, and it came from T cells, B-cell-depleted T cells, or PBMCs.

Seattle patient enrollment occurred during active infection, with longitudinal follow-up thereafter. From germline, CDR1 is SGHTA and CDR2 FQGNSA. V gave up 1 base and J gave up 2 bases, with 12 bases separating them. This CDR3 comprises 15 residues. As processed by the authors: The authors estimated nucleated cell counts from reference gene primer amplification. Clones were read by immunoSEQ multiplex PCR, and TCRdb kept only the in-frame ones, dropping some. V and J calls and clone size follow that table, whereas D and trimming were derived from the DNA. Altogether roughly 260,000 clones are present, 80% to 95% being singletons, with the ten largest covering approximately 2.6%.

This sequence joins TRBV7-2 and TRBJ2-7; a weak D match, TRBD2 (6 bases). The clonotype originates from a person under 35 with COVID-19, enrolled during active disease. The sample consisted of peripheral blood. The CDR3 spells CASSLGGARAYEQYF. Here the CDR3 DNA reads TGTGCCAGCAGCTTAGGCGGGGCCAGGGCCTACGAGCAGTACTTC.